This entry lists 28 T cell receptor beta chains sequenced from one sample in a study of T cell repertoires in cytomegalovirus infection. TCRdb used MiXCR to reprocess the reads, holding one entry per CDR3 protein. The sample has about 900,000 distinct CDR3 sequences, under 40% seen once; the top ten hold about an eighth. Their cognate antigens are unknown. Material: cultured CD8+ T cells from PBMCs, obtained from culture after CMV antigen stimulation. Source of these receptors: a human donor in good health (CMV status not recorded). Some clones in this sample may be carry-over from other donors' samples.

V is TRBV19 and J is TRBJ1-1; D remains ambiguous. With 2 bases removed from V and 4 bases from J, the gap between germline ends came to 11 bases. From germline, CDR1 is LNHDA and CDR2 SQIVND (reference sequence). The length of the CDR3 is 14 residues. The CDR3 reads CASSIISGGTEAFF. CDR3 coding DNA: TGTGCCAGTAGTATAATTTCAGGAGGCACTGAAGCTTTCTTT.

This clonotype was counted many times. The chain links TRBV7-9 to TRBJ1-5, with D possibly matching TRBD1 (5 bases). Germline lookup yields CDR1 SEHNR and CDR2 FQNEAQ (reference sequence). V lost 6 bases and J 1 base, leaving 13 bases between the germline ends. This CDR3 has 15 residues. Here the CDR3 reads CASSPEWDSNQPQHF. The CDR3 bases are TGTGCCAGCAGTCCAGAGTGGGACAGCAATCAGCCCCAGCATTTT.

In its sample, this clonotype was seen a few times. This chain joins TRBV6-1 and TRBJ2-2, with 9 bases lining up with TRBD1. V lost 6 bases to trimming and J lost 3 bases; unmatched junction nucleotides: 8. CDR3 length: 16 amino acids. Germline CDR1 MNHNS, CDR2 SASEGT. The CDR3, as DNA: TGTGCCAGCAGGTCGGACAGGGGATTGTACACCGGGGAGCTGTTTTTT. It encodes CASRSDRGLYTGELFF.

The table lists this clonotype with a few counts. The chain has TRBV7-2 and TRBJ1-5; tentative D call: TRBD1 (5 bases). The germline V gene encodes CDR1 SGHTA and CDR2 FQGNSA. The CDR3 consists of 16 residues. Trimming left V 3 bases short and J 3 bases short, with 15 bases between. CDR3 nucleotide sequence: TGTGCCAGCAGCTTCGGCAATCAGGGTGCCAATCAGCCCCAGCATTTT. Translating it yields CASSFGNQGANQPQHF.

In its sample, this clonotype was seen many times. This chain connects TRBV23-1 to TRBJ2-4; 8 bases fit TRBD1. TRBV23-1 is marked as an open reading frame, function uncertain. Trimming took 0 bases from V and 4 from J; bases not matched to a gene: 14. This CDR3 has 19 amino acids. Here the CDR3 reads CASSQSRGTGAPPKNIQYF. The CDR3 DNA reads TGCGCCAGCAGTCAATCGAGAGGGACAGGTGCCCCCCCTAAAAACATTCAGTACTTC.

The chain joins TRBV6-2 or TRBV6-3 to TRBJ1-5, with D possibly matching TRBD1 (5 bases). Trimming shortened V by 8 bases and J by 2 bases, and 10 bases separated the two germline ends. CDR3 size: 13 residues. The germline CDR1 and CDR2 sequences are MNHEY and SVGEGT. This chain's CDR3 is CASHWGGNQPQHF. The CDR3, as DNA: TGTGCCAGCCACTGGGGGGGCAATCAGCCCCAGCATTTT.

The chain joins TRBV19 to TRBJ1-5, with a possible D match to TRBD1 (6 bases). Trimming took 5 bases from V and 3 from J, leaving 20 bases between them. Germline V gene lookup returns CDR1 LNHDA and CDR2 SQIVND (reference sequence). The CDR3 consists of 17 residues. The CDR3 is CASSPGVGALVNQPQHF. The CDR3 DNA is TGTGCCAGTAGTCCCGGAGTGGGGGCGCTAGTCAATCAGCCCCAGCATTTT.

The chain carries TRBV14 and TRBJ1-1; no reliable D call. CDR1 and CDR2 (germline): SGHDN, FVKESK. V gave up 2 bases and J gave up 5 bases, with 15 bases separating them. The length of the CDR3 is 15 residues. CDR3 sequence reads: CASSQLFGMGTEAFF. In DNA form, the CDR3 reads TGTGCCAGCAGCCAATTATTCGGGATGGGGACTGAAGCTTTCTTT.

The CDR3 DNA is TGTGCCAGCAATGTTCCCCCGGACGGCGGCACTGAAGCTTTCTTT. Protein sequence: CASNVPPDGGTEAFF. This sequence joins TRBV7-9 and TRBJ1-1; D not resolved. V was trimmed by 7 bases and J by 4 bases, leaving 19 bases between them. CDR3 size: 15 residues. CDR1 is SEHNR and CDR2 is FQNEAQ in the germline V gene (reference sequence).

The J gene is TRBJ2-2, the V gene TRBV7-6; 12 bases map to TRBD2. The CDR3 runs 19 residues. Looked up from germline, CDR1 is SGHVS and CDR2 is FNYEAQ. V trimming: 2 bases; J trimming: 1 base; junction bases outside the gene matches: 8. The CDR3: CASSLRTSGGPKNTGELFF. CDR3 DNA sequence: TGTGCCAGCAGCTTACGTACTAGCGGGGGGCCAAAGAACACCGGGGAGCTGTTTTTT.

This chain uses TRBV27 with TRBJ1-4; D unclear. V was shortened by 6 bases and J by 6 bases, with 14 bases between the two germline ends. This CDR3 has 14 amino acids. From germline, CDR1 is MNHEY and CDR2 SMNVEV (reference sequence). Here the CDR3 reads CASRQRQLDEKLFF. In DNA form, the CDR3 reads TGTGCCAGCAGGCAGCGGCAGTTGGATGAAAAACTGTTTTTT.

The chain employs TRBV3-1 and TRBJ2-7, with 8 nucleotides matching TRBD1. CDR3 length equals 16 residues. The germline CDR1 and CDR2 sequences are LGHDT and YNNKEL (reference sequence). V dropped 0 bases and J dropped 7; count of bases not matched to a gene: 11. In DNA form, the CDR3 reads TGTGCCAGCAGCCAAGAACCAGGGGGCCGCCTCGGGGAGCAGTACTTC. It encodes CASSQEPGGRLGEQYF.

V gene TRBV7-8 combines with J gene TRBJ1-3; TRBD1 might be the D (5 bases). The CDR3 runs to 15 residues. The V end lost 4 bases, the J end lost 4 bases, and 14 bases lay between the germline ends. Germline V gene data show CDR1 as SGHVS and CDR2 as FQNEAQ. CDR3 nucleotide sequence: TGTGCCAGCAGCTCTAGAAGGGGCCTGGGAAACACCATATATTTT. This translates into CASSSRRGLGNTIYF.

Many counts were recorded for this clonotype. In DNA form, the CDR3 reads TGTGCCAGCAGCTCGGGCCAGTACCAAGAGACCCAGTACTTC. Translated: CASSSGQYQETQYF. V is TRBV7-9 and J is TRBJ2-5; D remains unclear. This CDR3 has 14 residues. The V gene lost 4 bases and the J gene lost 0 bases, with 9 bases spanning the gap. CDR1 and CDR2 from the germline V gene are SEHNR and FQNEAQ (reference sequence).

This clonotype was recorded many times. The rearrangement links TRBV7-9 to TRBJ2-2, with D perhaps matching TRBD2 (5 bases). The V gene's germline CDR1 is SEHNR and CDR2 FQNEAQ (reference sequence). The CDR3 sequence is 15 residues long. The V gene lost 1 base and the J gene lost 1 base, with 7 bases spanning the gap. The CDR3 sequence: CASSLGAGNTGELFF. The CDR3 nucleotides read TGTGCCAGCAGCTTAGGTGCGGGGAACACCGGGGAGCTGTTTTTT.

The sample holds one count of this clonotype. V usage is TRBV11-1 and J usage is TRBJ1-1; possible D gene TRBD1, 6 bases. Germline CDR1 SGHAT, CDR2 FQDESV (reference sequence). There are 15 residues in the CDR3. Trimming removed 4 bases from V and 7 bases from J, with 19 bases in between. For the CDR3, the DNA is TGTGCCAGCAGCTCCCCAGGGGACGGGGGAGGTGAAGCTTTCTTT. Amino acid sequence: CASSSPGDGGGEAFF.

In the case of this clonotype: A much more abundant neighbour one base away suggests this may be a read error. The chain links TRBV7-2 to TRBJ2-3; 8 bases are a match to TRBD1. In germline, CDR1 is SGHTA, CDR2 FQGNSA. The CDR3 covers 15 residues. The CDR3 DNA follows: TGTGCCAGCAGCTTAAGGACAGGGACCACAGATGCGCAGTATTTT. This translates into CASSLRTGTTDAQYF. The whole variable domain, filled in from reference TRBV7-2 and TRBJ2-3, reads GAGVSQSPSNKVTEKGKDVELRCDPISGHTALYWYRQSLGQGLEFLIYFQGNSAPDKSGLPSDRFSAERTGGSVSTLTIQRTQQEDSAVYLCASSLRTGTTDAQYFGPGTRLTVL.

This clonotype showed up just once. The V call is TRBV3-1, the J call TRBJ1-1; 7 nucleotides align to TRBD1. The CDR3 loop spans 14 amino acids. V shed 4 bases and J 7 bases; nucleotides not matched to a gene: 9. Per germline, CDR1 LGHDT and CDR2 YNNKEL (reference sequence). The CDR3 nucleotides are TGTGCCAGCAGCCCCACAGGGGACGTCTTTGAAGCTTTCTTT. It is translated as CASSPTGDVFEAFF.

This clonotype came up a few times. This sequence joins TRBV19 and TRBJ2-5; tentative D call: TRBD1 (5 bases). Germline V gene data show CDR1 as LNHDA and CDR2 as SQIVND (reference sequence). Trimming cost V 9 bases and J 4 bases, with 12 bases left between them. This CDR3 comprises 12 residues. This chain's CDR3 is CASKGYGETQYF. The DNA of the CDR3 is TGTGCCAGCAAGGGGTATGGAGAGACCCAGTACTTC.

At least ten counts were recorded for this clonotype. This chain connects TRBV7-8 to TRBJ1-6, with a possible D match to TRBD1 (5 bases). Germline CDR1 and CDR2: SGHVS and FQNEAQ. The CDR3 loop spans 15 amino acids. Trimming cost V 6 bases and J 7 bases, with 16 bases left between them. DNA for the CDR3: TGTGCCAGCAGTCCGCGGCGGGGGAACAATTCACCCCTCCACTTT. Translating gives CASSPRRGNNSPLHF.

The rearrangement links TRBV27 to TRBJ1-5, with a weak D call TRBD1 (5 bases). CDR1 and CDR2 (germline): MNHEY, SMNVEV (reference sequence). V was trimmed by 4 bases and J by 6 bases, leaving 13 bases between them. The CDR3 loop spans 14 amino acids. The CDR3 nucleotides are TGTGCCAGCAGTTCCGGAGGGGTGGCTCAGCCCCAGCATTTT. It is translated as CASSSGGVAQPQHF.

Many counts were recorded for this clonotype. V gene TRBV7-9 combines with J gene TRBJ2-5; D is perhaps TRBD1 (6 bases). The CDR3 extends over 13 amino acids. V dropped 2 bases and J dropped 5 bases, with 9 bases sitting between them. Germline V lookup: CDR1 SEHNR, CDR2 FQNEAQ (reference sequence). The CDR3 DNA reads as TGTGCCAGCAGCTTAACAGGGATCGAGACCCAGTACTTC. This encodes CASSLTGIETQYF.

In this sample, this clonotype turned up a few times. The chain has TRBV3-1 and TRBJ2-7; D unclear. Trimming removed 7 bases at V and 0 bases at J, with 10 bases between. The CDR3 has 13 residues. Germline CDR1 and CDR2: LGHDT and YNNKEL (reference sequence). CDR3 DNA: TGTGCCAGCACTCCGGGCCGCTCCTACGAGCAGTACTTC. The encoded protein is CASTPGRSYEQYF.

In this sample, this clonotype turned up once. The rearrangement joins TRBV6-1 to TRBJ2-7; either TRBD1 or TRBD2 may supply D (5 bases each). Germline V gives CDR1 MNHNS, CDR2 SASEGT. The CDR3 loop spans 14 amino acids. V was clipped by 7 bases and J by 3 bases, with 16 bases between them. Here the CDR3 DNA reads TGTGCCAGCAACTCCGGGACCTTGGGCTACGAGCAGTACTTC. Amino acids: CASNSGTLGYEQYF.

The chain couples TRBV13 to TRBJ2-7; TRBD2 agrees at 7 bases. V was clipped by 5 bases and J by 2 bases; unmatched bases: 3. The CDR3 is 13 amino acids. CDR1 is PRHDT, CDR2 FYEKMQ, per germline (reference sequence). CDR3 bases: TGTGCCAGCAGCCGCGGGACTACCTACGAGCAGTACTTC. Encoded protein: CASSRGTTYEQYF. Based on the CDR3 plus reference TRBV13 and TRBJ2-7, the full variable domain is AAGVIQSPRHLIKEKRETATLKCYPIPRHDTVYWYQQGPGQDPQFLISFYEKMQSDKGSIPDRFSAQQFSDYHSELNMSSLELGDSALYFCASSRGTTYEQYFGPGTRLTVT.

The chain is built from TRBV20-1 and TRBJ2-2, with 7 bases lining up with TRBD1. This CDR3 spans 17 amino acids. Trimming took 7 bases from V and 0 from J; bases not matched to a gene: 14. Germline-derived CDR1 and CDR2 are DFQATT and SNEGSKA (reference sequence). The CDR3 region has the DNA TGCAGTGTAAGGGGGCATACGGGACACACGAACACCGGGGAGCTGTTTTTT. Protein product: CSVRGHTGHTNTGELFF.

This clonotype was counted many times. This chain uses TRBV4-1 with TRBJ2-1; 14 positions agree with TRBD2. The length of the CDR3 is 18 residues. The V and J ends lost 4 bases and 5 bases, in that order; junction bases with no gene match: 10. Looked up from germline, CDR1 is MGHRA and CDR2 is YSYEKL. The CDR3 DNA sequence: TGCGCCAGCAGCCTAGGGACTAGCGGGGGCCCGACGCACAATGAGCAGTTCTTC. It encodes CASSLGTSGGPTHNEQFF.

The chain carries TRBV6-6 and TRBJ1-3, with 7 bases matching TRBD1. CDR1 and CDR2 (germline): MNHNY, SVGAGI (reference sequence). V was pared by 4 bases and J by 3 bases, with 6 bases of the junction left unmatched. The CDR3 runs to 15 residues. CDR3 sequence: CASSSGQFRGNTIYF. DNA of the CDR3: TGTGCCAGCAGTTCGGGACAGTTCCGTGGAAACACCATATATTTT.